These 27 T cell receptor beta chains came from one sample sequenced in a study of human T cells and chemical hapten exposure. One entry per CDR3 protein results from TCRdb running MiXCR on the RACE reads. This sample has more than 70,000 distinct CDR3 sequences, with around 10% found just once. Time point indicated: patch test 2, 6 weeks after DPC sensitization. The treatment denotes: therapeutic diphenylcyclopropenone sensitization with weekly scalp DPC. The sequenced sample was whole blood, obtained in connection with sensitization to the hapten diphenylcyclopropenone (DPC). These receptors all come from a man aged 18 to 30 with alopecia areata. Some clones in this sample may be carry-over from other donors' samples.

In its sample, this clonotype was seen many times. The J gene is TRBJ1-2, the V gene TRBV19; 9 bases map to TRBD1. Germline loops: CDR1 LNHDA, CDR2 SQIVND (reference sequence). The CDR3 covers 14 residues. J gave up 8 bases and V 4 bases, and 8 bases lay outside the gene matches. The CDR3 sequence: CASSTDRGQYGYTF. In DNA, the CDR3 is TGTGCCAGTAGTACGGACAGGGGTCAGTACGGCTACACCTTC.

This clonotype has only a few counts. DNA of the CDR3: TGCAGCGTTGCTCGGGAGAGGGTCCAGCGGCCTTACAATGAGCAGTTCTTC. Protein product: CSVARERVQRPYNEQFF. The chain links TRBV29-1 to TRBJ2-1; possibly TRBD2 for D (6 bases). The CDR3 has 17 amino acids. Looked up from germline, CDR1 is SQVTM and CDR2 is ANQGSEA. The V gene lost 4 bases and the J gene lost 4 bases, with 23 bases spanning the gap.

The CDR3 loop is CASSKTLATDTQYF. CDR3 DNA: TGCGCCAGCAGCAAGACTCTAGCGACAGATACGCAGTATTTT. The chain has TRBV5-1 and TRBJ2-3, with D perhaps TRBD2 (6 bases). In germline, CDR1 is SGHRS, CDR2 YFSETQ. The CDR3 runs 14 residues. The V end lost 4 bases, the J end lost 3 bases, and 12 bases lay between the germline ends.

This clonotype showed up many times. This chain links TRBV7-2 with TRBJ1-4, with TRBD1 matching over 7 bases. The CDR3 is 17 amino acids. The J segment lost 8 bases and the V segment lost 4 bases, leaving 16 bases of the junction unmatched. Per the germline V gene, CDR1 is SGHTA and CDR2 is FQGNSA. This CDR3 reads CASSSTGTVNRIEKLFF. In nucleotides, the CDR3 is TGTGCCAGCAGCTCTACTGGGACAGTTAACCGGATAGAAAAACTGTTTTTT.

This clonotype came up a few times. The chain uses TRBV7-6 and TRBJ1-3, with a possible D match to TRBD1 (6 bases). Trimming stripped 2 bases from V and 0 bases from J, with 8 bases between. CDR1 SGHVS and CDR2 FNYEAQ come from the germline V gene. This CDR3 has 15 amino acids. The CDR3 is CASSLRDTSGNTIYF. The CDR3 DNA follows: TGTGCCAGCAGCTTACGGGACACCTCTGGAAACACCATATATTTT.

Many counts were recorded for this clonotype. The rearrangement joins TRBV4-1 to TRBJ2-1; TRBD2 aligns across 9 bases. Germline V gene data show CDR1 as MGHRA and CDR2 as YSYEKL. Trimming at V came to 2 bases and at J to 10 bases, leaving 9 bases not matched to a gene. The CDR3 is 15 residues long. CDR3 sequence: CASSQHLAGLKEQFF. The CDR3 bases are TGCGCCAGCAGCCAACATCTAGCGGGGCTTAAGGAGCAGTTCTTC.

This clonotype was counted ten times or more. The V call is TRBV5-6, the J call TRBJ2-2; D is undetermined. Trimming shortened V by 2 bases and J by 0 bases, and 11 bases separated the two germline ends. CDR1 is SGHDT, CDR2 YYEEEE, per germline. The CDR3 extends over 16 amino acids. This CDR3 reads CASSFHRAPNTGELFF. The CDR3 DNA sequence: TGTGCCAGCAGCTTTCACCGGGCCCCGAACACCGGGGAGCTGTTTTTT.

The chain employs TRBV27 and TRBJ2-3; D gene unclear. The CDR3 is 15 amino acids. The ends were cut back, 5 bases at V and 3 bases at J, with 15 bases in the middle. Germline CDR1 is MNHEY and CDR2 is SMNVEV (reference sequence). Here the CDR3 reads CASSEFPKGTDTQYF. The CDR3 coding sequence is TGTGCCAGCAGTGAGTTCCCCAAGGGTACAGATACGCAGTATTTT.

This clonotype showed up just a few times. This chain links TRBV7-3 with TRBJ1-2, with a possible D match to TRBD1 (6 bases). CDR3 length: 13 amino acids. The germline gives CDR1 SGHTA, CDR2 FQGTGA. The germline V and J ends were trimmed by 5 bases and 7 bases, with 14 bases remaining between them. The CDR3 bases are TGTGCCAGCAGCCCCGAACACAGGGCTGGCTACACCTTC. Translated, it gives CASSPEHRAGYTF.

V usage is TRBV2 and J usage is TRBJ2-2, with a tentative D call TRBD2 (7 bases). Between the trimmed V and J ends, which lost 5 bases and 5 bases, there was a span of 15 bases. Germline CDR1 and CDR2: SNHLY and FYNNEI. CDR3 length equals 15 residues. CDR3 nucleotide sequence: TGTGCCAGCAGTACGAGCAGGGGAGGGACCGGGGAGCTGTTTTTT. Translating gives CASSTSRGGTGELFF. Based on the CDR3 plus reference TRBV2 and TRBJ2-2, the full variable domain is EPEVTQTPSHQVTQMGQEVILRCVPISNHLYFYWYRQILGQKVEFLVSFYNNEISEKSEIFDDQFSVERPDGSNFTLKIRSTKLEDSAMYFCASSTSRGGTGELFFGEGSRLTVL.

This clonotype was found many times. The rearrangement links TRBV7-9 to TRBJ2-4, with 7 bases that match TRBD1. From germline, CDR1 is SEHNR and CDR2 FQNEAQ (reference sequence). V lost 5 bases to trimming and J lost 1 base; unmatched junction nucleotides: 8. The CDR3 consists of 16 residues. CDR3 coding DNA: TGTGCCAGCAGCCTACCGCCGACAGGGGCCAAAAACATTCAGTACTTC. This encodes CASSLPPTGAKNIQYF.

The sample holds a few counts of this clonotype. The CDR3 bases are TGTGCCAGCAGTTACGGGGGACAGGGGAGCAATCAGCCCCAGCATTTT. It yields the protein CASSYGGQGSNQPQHF. V is TRBV6-5 and J is TRBJ1-5, with TRBD1 identical over 10 bases. The CDR3 is made up of 16 amino acids. Germline lookup yields CDR1 MNHEY and CDR2 SVGAGI. V was pared by 2 bases and J by 1 base, with 2 bases of the junction left unmatched.

This clonotype came up a few times. The gene calls are TRBV27 and TRBJ2-7; 7 positions agree with TRBD1. Germline assignment: CDR1 MNHEY and CDR2 SMNVEV (reference sequence). V shed 6 bases, J shed 6 bases, and the junction held 5 bases outside the gene matches. The CDR3 loop spans 12 amino acids. As DNA, the CDR3 is TGTGCCAGCAGCTTGACAGGGCGCGAGCAGTACTTC. Protein product: CASSLTGREQYF.

This clonotype was recorded many times. The chain links TRBV3-1 to TRBJ2-1; TRBD1 matches at 8 bases. This CDR3 is built from 13 residues. V shed 2 bases, J shed 10 bases, and the junction held 4 bases outside the gene matches. Germline CDR1 LGHDT, CDR2 YNNKEL (reference sequence). The CDR3 spells CASSQQDRDEQFF. CDR3 coding DNA: TGTGCCAGCAGCCAACAGGACAGGGACGAGCAGTTCTTC.

Only a few counts were recorded for this clonotype. V is TRBV20-1 and J is TRBJ2-1; D is undetermined. V dropped 3 bases and J dropped 3 bases, with 15 bases sitting between them. Germline values: CDR1 DFQATT, CDR2 SNEGSKA (reference sequence). CDR3 length: 15 amino acids. The CDR3 loop is CSASSETGDYNEQFF. The CDR3 coding sequence is TGCAGTGCTAGCTCGGAGACGGGTGACTACAATGAGCAGTTCTTC.

The chain joins TRBV11-2 to TRBJ2-3, with no clear D. The length of the CDR3 is 16 residues. In germline, CDR1 is SGHAT, CDR2 FQNNGV. Trimming shortened V by 3 bases and J by 0 bases, and 13 bases separated the two germline ends. DNA of the CDR3: TGTGCCAGCAGCTTCCTGATGGCGAGAAGCACAGATACGCAGTATTTT. Protein product: CASSFLMARSTDTQYF.

This clonotype was detected many times. This chain links TRBV12-3 or TRBV12-4 with TRBJ2-4, with a possible D match to TRBD2 (6 bases). The V end lost 8 bases, the J end lost 0 bases, and 14 bases lay between the germline ends. This CDR3 comprises 15 residues. The CDR3 here is CASQGLGEAKNIQYF. CDR3 DNA: TGTGCCAGCCAGGGACTTGGGGAAGCCAAAAACATTCAGTACTTC.

The chain is built from TRBV6-4 and TRBJ2-3; no clear D gene. Per the germline V gene, CDR1 is MRHNA and CDR2 is SNTAGT. The V end was cut by 4 bases, the J end by 5 bases, with 7 bases between. This CDR3 has 12 amino acids. The CDR3 reads CASSGAGDTQYF. The CDR3 DNA reads as TGTGCCAGCAGTGGTGCTGGAGATACGCAGTATTTT.

This clonotype turned up a few times. J is TRBJ1-6 and V is TRBV19; D uncertain. The CDR3 is made up of 15 amino acids. Between the trimmed V and J ends, which lost 4 bases and 7 bases, there was a span of 14 bases. CDR1 is LNHDA and CDR2 is SQIVND in the germline V gene (reference sequence). CDR3 in DNA: TGTGCCAGTAGTAGTCGTTTTGGGCGAAATTCACCCCTCCACTTT. Amino acid sequence: CASSSRFGRNSPLHF.

The sample holds a few counts of this clonotype. The V and J genes are TRBV7-3 and TRBJ1-1, with 10 bases matching TRBD1. CDR1 and CDR2 (germline): SGHTA, FQGTGA. There are 13 residues in the CDR3. The trim removed 4 bases at V and 10 bases at J, leaving 6 bases unmatched. The CDR3: CASSSPGQGRAFF. As DNA, the CDR3 is TGTGCCAGCAGCTCGCCGGGACAGGGGAGAGCTTTCTTT.

V usage is TRBV5-4 and J usage is TRBJ2-5, with 9 bases identical to TRBD2. V gave up 5 bases and J gave up 4 bases; unmatched junction bases: 12. Germline CDR1 and CDR2: SGHNT and YYREEE (reference sequence). CDR3 size: 16 residues. The DNA for the CDR3 is TGTGCCAGCAGAAGGGTGGCTAGCGGGGACCCAGAGACCCAGTACTTC. Its translation is CASRRVASGDPETQYF.

This clonotype was counted between two and nine times. The V gene is TRBV3-1, the J gene TRBJ1-6, with D tentatively TRBD1 (5 bases). The CDR3 is made up of 15 amino acids. With 5 bases removed from V and 9 bases from J, the gap between germline ends came to 17 bases. Germline V gene sequence: CDR1 LGHDT, CDR2 YNNKEL (reference sequence). Written as DNA, the CDR3 is TGTGCCAGCAGCTTCGGGGCGGGGTCGGGTTCACCCCTCCACTTT. This codes for CASSFGAGSGSPLHF.

Concerning this clonotype: A much larger clone differs from this one at a single base, so this may be a read error. The chain is built from TRBV29-1 and TRBJ2-3, with D perhaps TRBD1 or TRBD2 (5 bases each). Germline V CDR1 and CDR2: SQVTM, ANQGSEA. The CDR3 extends over 14 amino acids. V was trimmed by 6 bases and J by 4 bases, leaving 17 bases between them. CDR3 sequence reads: CSVHRDGAADTQYF. DNA for the CDR3: TGCAGCGTACACCGGGACGGGGCTGCAGATACGCAGTATTTT.

This clonotype was recorded a few times. The chain carries TRBV7-3 and TRBJ2-2; D is undetermined. Germline V gives CDR1 SGHTA, CDR2 FQGTGA. The V end lost 3 bases, the J end lost 7 bases, and 9 bases lay between the germline ends. This CDR3 contains 13 residues. CDR3 region: CASSFGASGELFF. CDR3 DNA: TGTGCCAGCAGCTTCGGTGCGAGCGGGGAGCTGTTTTTT.

This clonotype has more than one count but fewer than ten. The chain recombines TRBV18 with TRBJ1-2; a weak D match, TRBD1 (5 bases). Germline CDR1 and CDR2: KGHSH and LQKENI. The CDR3 is 17 amino acids. The germline V and J ends were trimmed by 2 bases and 3 bases, with 19 bases remaining between them. CDR3 sequence: CASSPTGCGHRHYGYTF. CDR3 sequence (DNA): TGTGCCAGCTCACCAACTGGCTGCGGACATCGCCACTATGGCTACACCTTC.

Only a few counts were recorded for this clonotype. V is TRBV5-4 and J is TRBJ1-1; D gene unclear. V lost 4 bases and J 2 bases, leaving 15 bases between the germline ends. The V gene's germline CDR1 is SGHNT and CDR2 YYREEE (reference sequence). The CDR3 has 15 residues. CDR3 nucleotide sequence: TGTGCCAGCAGCCCTTCCGCCAGGTCAAACACTGAAGCTTTCTTT. Amino acids: CASSPSARSNTEAFF. Looking up the rest from reference TRBV5-4 and TRBJ1-1 gives the full variable domain: ETGVTQSPTHLIKTRGQQVTLRCSSQSGHNTVSWYQQALGQGPQFIFQYYREEENGRGNFPPRFSGLQFPNYSSELNVNALELDDSALYLCASSPSARSNTEAFFGQGTRLTVV.

In this sample, this clonotype turned up a few times. The chain employs TRBV3-1 and TRBJ1-1; a possible D gene is TRBD1 (5 bases). Germline lookup yields CDR1 LGHDT and CDR2 YNNKEL (reference sequence). The CDR3 covers 15 residues. Deletions cut 3 bases from V and 4 bases from J, with 15 bases between. This CDR3 reads CASSHGRGPSTEAFF. Written as DNA, the CDR3 is TGTGCCAGCAGCCATGGAAGGGGACCCAGCACTGAAGCTTTCTTT.